The clone carrying this TCR beta chain has only a few counts. These data are taken from a study of blood T cell repertoires in COVID-19. Repertoires were generated with immunoSEQ multiplex PCR, while TCRdb's copy carries only in-frame clones and drops some. The sample yields roughly 50,000 clones, 80% to 90% seen once. The CDR3 loop spans 17 amino acids. V dropped 5 bases and J dropped 2; count of bases not matched to a gene: 12. CDR1 SGHVS and CDR2 FQNEAQ come from the germline V gene. The clonotype originates from a woman over 75 with COVID-19, enrolled during active disease. The sample comprised peripheral blood. The gene calls are TRBV7-8 and TRBJ1-2, with TRBD1 matching 9 bases. In DNA form, the CDR3 reads TGTGCCAGCAGCCCACAGGGGGCCCCCTCCTTCAACTATGGCTACACCTTC. Amino acid sequence: CASSPQGAPSFNYGYTF. The variable domain in full, completed from reference TRBV7-8 and TRBJ1-2, reads GAGVSQSPRYKVAKRGQDVALRCDPISGHVSLFWYQQALGQGPEFLTYFQNEAQLDKSGLPSDRFFAERPEGSVSTLKIQRTQQEDSAVYLCASSPQGAPSFNYGYTFGSGTRLTVV.